This T cell receptor (beta chain) appears in the sequencing data of a study of cytotoxic CD8 clonotypes in ibrutinib-treated CLL (dated by TCRdb to the early 2020s). For the wider study: The cohort was composed of some ten relapsed/refractory and fewer than 16 treatment-naive patients; IGHV unmutated status was identified in around 17 patients. Partial responses were observed in about 25 patients and complete responses in 2; after a median follow-up of roughly 62 months, remission was maintained in 14 patients and progression was observed in approximately 12. On average, each sample had about 250,000 productive templates and approximately 100,000 productive rearrangements. Response samples were obtained after a median of approximately twelve months of treatment, with a range of about 6 to 36 months. Of the 86 participants in the trial, about 25 had longitudinal samples available. Cryopreserved peripheral blood mononuclear cells were collected before treatment, at response, and at either disease progression or sustained remission. Every remission and progressive disease sample was obtained while ibrutinib was still being received by the patients.

This specimen's time point label, interpreted: less than 30 months on ibrutinib. For TCR beta library preparation, approximately 1.9 micrograms of genomic DNA was extracted from cryopreserved PBMCs. Longitudinal blood samples from CLL patients on ibrutinib monotherapy underwent high-throughput TCR beta sequencing. Patients were enrolled in a phase 2 open-label single-center ibrutinib monotherapy trial. Study-wide findings and limitations: Clonality rose at ibrutinib response, remained stable during sustained remission, and dropped back toward baseline at progression. At baseline, clonality was higher than in age-matched healthy donors and showed a strong correlation with circulating CD8+ T-cell counts. Public clonotypes were rare and either shrank or stayed stable during treatment, and the rise in clonality at ibrutinib response reflected expansion of private clonotypes. Sampling times were not matched between sustained-remission and progressing patients, and lymph node repertoires were not studied.

The goal of deep resolution MiSeq sequencing was a depth between 1 in 1 million and 1 in 200,000 T cells, and coverage averaged 10x per clonotype. The immunoSEQ hsTCRB Kit was used to generate the TCR beta libraries. The source study handled its data this way. The data were analyzed with ImmunoSEQ Analyzer and ImmunoSEQ Data Assistant, and V, D and J gene assignments followed IMGT definitions. Clonality was computed as one minus normalized Shannon entropy of productive rearrangement frequencies, ranging from 0 to 1. Only overrepresented clonotypes making up at least 0.05% of the repertoire of each patient were included in the public clonotype analysis. Repertoires from some twelve age-matched healthy donors in immuneACCESS were used as clonality controls. TCRdb limited this immuneACCESS table to in-frame rearrangements with V and J called. A share of clones is missing; checked studies link under half to unresolved V genes, and the rest is unexplained. V, J and clone size are those of that table, while D and trimming were read from the DNA. This sample gives about 130,000 clones in total; about 75% of them show up just once. Approximately 5.1% of the sample comes from the top ten.

For this clone: The antigen it binds to is not known. Nothing much larger sits one base from this clone, and base qualities are not available.

Unmatched junction bases come to 4, with V trimmed by 5 bases and J by 5 bases. Reading from cysteine to phenylalanine, the CDR3 counts 13 amino acids. The DNA shown is the 39-base CDR3, in frame from base 1. The germline V gene provides CDR1 SGHTA and CDR2 FQGNSA. Sample: PBMCs, taken after 24 months of ibrutinib treatment. The receptor chain draws on TRBV7-2 and TRBJ2-5, with 8 junctional bases fitting TRBD2. The origin of this receptor is a human donor with chronic lymphocytic leukemia. The DNA sequence reads TGTGCCAGCAGCCCCCAGCGGGGGGAGACCCAGTACTTC. It encodes CASSPQRGETQYF.